This TCR beta chain was captured by sequencing in a study of blood T cell repertoires in COVID-19. Study-level information: Sample material is recorded as cDNA or gDNA derived from T cells, B-cell-depleted T cells, or PBMCs.

V dropped 2 bases and J dropped 7; count of bases not matched to a gene: 7. CDR1 and CDR2 from the germline V gene are SGHTA and FQGTGA. The CDR3 has 16 residues. Sequencing used immunoSEQ multiplex PCR; TCRdb keeps in-frame clones, though not all of them. Of 340,000 or so clones listed, about nine tenths are singletons. The sequencing sample was made of peripheral blood. The chain joins TRBV7-3 to TRBJ1-6, with 8 bases identical to TRBD1. This TCR was recovered from a man between 45 and 60 years old with active or convalescent COVID-19. CDR3 sequence (DNA): TGTGCCAGCAGCTTACTAGGACAGGGAGGGAATTCACCCCTCCACTTT. This gives the protein CASSLLGQGGNSPLHF.